Listed below are T cell receptor beta chains from one sample, sequenced in a study of shared clonotypes between healthy human individuals. Generated by immunoSEQ multiplex PCR, the TCRdb table keeps only in-frame clones and is missing some. The repertoire holds approximately 1.9 million clones, with around 93% as singletons. Sequencing used naive CD8+ T cells from PBMCs. The receptors derive from a man younger than 30 in good health. Some clones in this sample may be carry-over from other donors' samples. CDR3s include the opening cysteine and the closing phenylalanine or tryptophan. The D gene is left open where the match is weak.

V: TRBV7-2; D: .; J: TRBJ1-2; CDR3: CASSSRENPNYGYTF
V: TRBV10-2; D: TRBD1; J: TRBJ1-1; CDR3: CASADREAFF
V: TRBV4-1; D: TRBD2; J: TRBJ2-1; CDR3: CASSQDTLAGVGPSYNEQFF
V: TRBV7-8; D: TRBD2; J: TRBJ2-3; CDR3: CASSWLAGGPDTQYF
V: TRBV4-2; D: TRBD1; J: TRBJ2-7; CDR3: CASSQDRQGVSYEQYF
V: TRBV4-1; D: TRBD2; J: TRBJ2-2; CDR3: CASSYLAGDTGELFF
V: TRBV7-9; D: .; J: TRBJ2-3; CDR3: CASSYDRSSTDTQYF
V: TRBV11-2; D: TRBD2; J: TRBJ2-3; CDR3: CASSLVAGVLDTQYF
V: TRBV11-2; D: .; J: TRBJ2-1; CDR3: CASSSNEQFF
V: TRBV27; D: TRBD1; J: TRBJ1-1; CDR3: CASSPLGQGANTEAFF
V: TRBV7-9; D: TRBD2; J: TRBJ2-2; CDR3: CASSPTGGNGGELFF
V: TRBV11-2; D: .; J: TRBJ1-2; CDR3: CASSYPGTLNGGYTF
V: TRBV29-1; D: .; J: TRBJ2-5; CDR3: CSVTTVGIQETQYF
V: TRBV28; D: .; J: TRBJ2-7; CDR3: CAMTGLSSYEQYF
V: TRBV6-1; D: TRBD1; J: TRBJ1-5; CDR3: CASSEDRGWGQPQHF
V: TRBV6-1; D: TRBD1; J: TRBJ1-1; CDR3: CASSEAWDRDFTEAFF
V: TRBV27; D: TRBD2; J: TRBJ2-5; CDR3: CASSPVGRERGETQYF
V: TRBV7-9; D: .; J: TRBJ2-1; CDR3: CASSLGAGDEQFF
V: TRBV2; D: TRBD1; J: TRBJ1-2; CDR3: CASRDRQGAGYGYTF
V: TRBV19; D: .; J: TRBJ2-2; CDR3: CATPRPNTGELFF
V: TRBV28; D: .; J: TRBJ2-6; CDR3: CASSPRIGANVLTF
V: TRBV9; D: TRBD1; J: TRBJ1-3; CDR3: CASSATGASGNTIYF
V: TRBV27; D: TRBD2; J: TRBJ2-1; CDR3: CASGILAGPYNEQFF
V: TRBV4-2; D: .; J: TRBJ2-2; CDR3: CASGGGGKIYTGELFF
V: TRBV30; D: TRBD1; J: TRBJ2-3; CDR3: CAWSAGTGGHTDTQYF
V: TRBV28; D: .; J: TRBJ2-1; CDR3: CATTSWAFSYNEQFF
V: TRBV27; D: .; J: TRBJ1-3; CDR3: CASRAGTSGNTIYF
V: TRBV6-5; D: TRBD2; J: TRBJ2-1; CDR3: CASSYTGLAGDEQFF
V: TRBV11-2; D: TRBD2; J: TRBJ2-3; CDR3: CASSSFPGTSGSGTDTQYF
V: TRBV28; D: TRBD2; J: TRBJ2-7; CDR3: CASSSPRREGYEQYF
V: TRBV10-3; D: TRBD1; J: TRBJ1-2; CDR3: CAIRDSLSNYGYTF
V: TRBV7-9; D: TRBD1; J: TRBJ2-7; CDR3: CASSLAQLTGVEQYF